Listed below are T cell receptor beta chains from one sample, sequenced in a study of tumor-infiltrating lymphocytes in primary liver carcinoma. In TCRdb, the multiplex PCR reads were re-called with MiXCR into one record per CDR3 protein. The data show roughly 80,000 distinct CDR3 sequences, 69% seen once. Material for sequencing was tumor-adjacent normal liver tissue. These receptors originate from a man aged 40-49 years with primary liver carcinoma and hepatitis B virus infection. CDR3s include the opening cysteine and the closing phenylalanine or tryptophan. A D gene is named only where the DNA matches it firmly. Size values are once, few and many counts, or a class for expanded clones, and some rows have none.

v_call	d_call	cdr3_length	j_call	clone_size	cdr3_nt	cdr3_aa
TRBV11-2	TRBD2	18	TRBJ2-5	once	TGTGCCAGCAGCTTAGCGAGACTAGCCCTGGGAAAAAAAGAGAATCAGTACTTC	CASSLARLALGKKENQYF
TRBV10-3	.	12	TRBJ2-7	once	TGTGTCATCAGTGAGTCCCTCTACGAGCAGTACTTC	CVISESLYEQYF
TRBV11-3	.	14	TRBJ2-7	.	TGTGTCAGCAGCTTAGTAGCGAGCACCTACGAGCAGTACTTC	CVSSLVASTYEQYF
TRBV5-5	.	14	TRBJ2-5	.	TGTGCCAGCAGCTCAGTGGAGGCTCTGGAGACCCAGTACTTC	CASSSVEALETQYF
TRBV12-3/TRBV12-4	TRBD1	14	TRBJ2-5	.	TGTGCCAGCGGGACCGGGACAGGATCTAAGACCCAGTACTTC	CASGTGTGSKTQYF
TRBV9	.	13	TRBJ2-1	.	TGTGTCAGCAGCCCAGGGGGAGGTGATGAGCAGCTCTTC	CVSSPGGGDEQLF
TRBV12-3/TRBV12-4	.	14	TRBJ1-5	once	TGTGCCGACAGTCGGGAACTGGGGAATCAGCCCCAGCATTTT	CADSRELGNQPQHF
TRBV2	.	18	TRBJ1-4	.	TGTGCCAGCACTGCCAGCACCCTGAGGAGGGCATCTAATGAAAAACTGTTTTTT	CASTASTLRRASNEKLFF
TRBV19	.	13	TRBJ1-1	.	TGTGCCCTCTGTCCGACCGGTAGCACTGAAGCTTTCTTT	CALCPTGSTEAFF
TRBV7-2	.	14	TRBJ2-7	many	TGTGCCAGCAGCTTAGGCAGACTGAACTACGAGCAGTACTTC	CASSLGRLNYEQYF
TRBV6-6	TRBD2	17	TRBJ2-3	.	TGTGCCAGCAGTTACGCGGTACTAGCGGGAGCACCAGATACGCAGTATTTC	CASSYAVLAGAPDTQYF
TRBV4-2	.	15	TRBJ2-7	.	TGTGCAAGCAGCCCAGGCCCAGGAGGTTTTGACGAGCAGTACTTC	CASSPGPGGFDEQYF
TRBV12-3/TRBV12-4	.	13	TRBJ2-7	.	TGTGCCAGTCGACGGAGTTCCAACTACGAGCAGTACTTC	CASRRSSNYEQYF
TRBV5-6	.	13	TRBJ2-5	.	TGTCCCAGCAGCTTGGGACGGCAAGAGACCCAGTACTTC	CPSSLGRQETQYF
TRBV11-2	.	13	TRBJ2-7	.	TGTCGCAGCAGCTTTGACAGCACCTACGAGCGGTACTTC	CRSSFDSTYERYF
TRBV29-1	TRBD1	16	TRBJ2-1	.	TGCACCGTTGAAGACCAGGGCTTGACAGGGTTCGATGAGCAGTTCTTC	CTVEDQGLTGFDEQFF
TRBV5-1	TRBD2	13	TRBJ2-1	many	TGCGCCAGCAGCGCGACTAGCGGGAAGGTGCAGTTCTTC	CASSATSGKVQFF
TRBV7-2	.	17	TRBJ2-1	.	TGTGCCAACGGCTTAGCGCTGGGCGGTAGCTCCTACAATGAGCAGTTCTTC	CANGLALGGSSYNEQFF
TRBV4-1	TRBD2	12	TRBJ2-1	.	TGCGCCTGCAGCCAAACTAGCGATGAGCAGTTCTTC	CACSQTSDEQFF
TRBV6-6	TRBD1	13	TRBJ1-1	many	TGTGCCAGCAGTTACCCAGGGGGCACTGAAGCTTTCTTT	CASSYPGGTEAFF
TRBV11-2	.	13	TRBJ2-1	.	TGTGCCACGAAGCGGGCCTTCTTGAGTGAGCGGTTCTTC	CATKRAFLSERFF
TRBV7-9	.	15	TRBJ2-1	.	TGTGCCAGCAGTGACAGCTTATCCGAAAACAATGTGCAGTTCTTC	CASSDSLSENNVQFF
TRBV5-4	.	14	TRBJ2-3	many	TGTGCCAGCAGCTTGATGCAGGGTACCGATACGCAGTATTTT	CASSLMQGTDTQYF
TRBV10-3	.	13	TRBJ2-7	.	TGTGCCTTCAGTGGGCCGGGGAAGCACGAGCACTACTTC	CAFSGPGKHEHYF
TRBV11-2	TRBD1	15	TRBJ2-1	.	TGTGCCAGCAGCTCCGTGACAGGGGCAAGCAAAGGGCAGTTCTTC	CASSSVTGASKGQFF
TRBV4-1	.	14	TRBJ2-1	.	TGCGCCAGCAGCCAAGCGGGTTTAGTAAGTGGGCAGTTCTTC	CASSQAGLVSGQFF
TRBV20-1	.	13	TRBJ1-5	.	TGCAGTGGTAGGGGCGGGAACAATCAGCCCCAGCATTTT	CSGRGGNNQPQHF
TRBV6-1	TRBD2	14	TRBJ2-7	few	TGTGCCAGCAGTCCTGGACTAGCGGCCTACGAGCAGTACTTC	CASSPGLAAYEQYF
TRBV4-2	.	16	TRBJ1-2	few	TGTGCCAGCAGCCAAGGTGCCTGCGCCCTTCTCTATGGCTACACTTTC	CASSQGACALLYGYTF
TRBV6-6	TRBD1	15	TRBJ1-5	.	TGTGCCAGCAGATTAGGACAGGGAAAAAGTCAGCCCCAGCATTTT	CASRLGQGKSQPQHF
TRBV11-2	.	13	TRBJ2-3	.	TGTGCCAGCAGCCTGCGACGGGGGAATACGCAGTGTTTT	CASSLRRGNTQCF
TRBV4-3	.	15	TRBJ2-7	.	TGCGCCAGCAGTCAAGGTCGGGGGGCTCCCTACGAGCAGTACTTC	CASSQGRGAPYEQYF
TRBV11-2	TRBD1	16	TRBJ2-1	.	TGTGCCAGCAGCCTCTTGGACAGGGCCTCCTACAATGAGGAGTTCTTC	CASSLLDRASYNEEFF
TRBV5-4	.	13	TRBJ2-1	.	TGTACCAGCAGCTTGGGGTTGCGGAATGAGCAGTTCTTC	CTSSLGLRNEQFF
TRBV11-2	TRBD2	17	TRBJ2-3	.	TGTGCCAGCAACTTAGGCCGGGGGACTAGACCTCCAGGTACGCAGTATTTT	CASNLGRGTRPPGTQYF
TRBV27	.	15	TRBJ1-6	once	TGTGCCAGCAGAACCGGACAGAACTATAATTCACCCCTCCACTTC	CASRTGQNYNSPLHF
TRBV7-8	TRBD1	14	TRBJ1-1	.	TGTACCAGCAGCTCCGGACAGGGAGGGGCTGAAGCTTTCTTT	CTSSSGQGGAEAFF
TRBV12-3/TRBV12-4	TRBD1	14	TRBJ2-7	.	TGTGCCAGCAGTAGGGTAGGGGGCCTTTACGAGCAGTGCTTC	CASSRVGGLYEQCF
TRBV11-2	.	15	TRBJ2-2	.	TGTGCCAGCACATCAGCCCCGTCGAACACCGGGGAGCTGTTTTTT	CASTSAPSNTGELFF
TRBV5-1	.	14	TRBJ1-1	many	TGCGCCAGCAGCTTGGTGAGTCGACGTGAGGAAGCTTTCTTT	CASSLVSRREEAFF